Detailed here is one T cell receptor (beta chain). This entry belongs to a study of cytomegalovirus exposure and HLA in healthy donors. The study ran its PCR with 60 Vbeta and 13 Jbeta primers. Repertoires were generated with immunoSEQ multiplex PCR, while TCRdb's copy carries only in-frame clones and drops some. The sample consists of some 45,000 clones, roughly 87% of them appearing once. The CDR3 length is 15 residues. CDR1 is KGHSH, CDR2 LQKENI, per germline. J was trimmed by 1 base and V by 0 bases; bases with no gene match: 2. The rearrangement joins TRBV18 to TRBJ1-2; 7 bases match TRBD1. This clonotype originated in a woman aged 40 to 55 in good health and CMV-seropositive. Sequencing was performed on PBMCs. CDR3 region: CASSPPTGNNYGYTF. The DNA for the CDR3 is TGTGCCAGCTCACCACCGACAGGGAATAACTATGGCTACACCTTC.